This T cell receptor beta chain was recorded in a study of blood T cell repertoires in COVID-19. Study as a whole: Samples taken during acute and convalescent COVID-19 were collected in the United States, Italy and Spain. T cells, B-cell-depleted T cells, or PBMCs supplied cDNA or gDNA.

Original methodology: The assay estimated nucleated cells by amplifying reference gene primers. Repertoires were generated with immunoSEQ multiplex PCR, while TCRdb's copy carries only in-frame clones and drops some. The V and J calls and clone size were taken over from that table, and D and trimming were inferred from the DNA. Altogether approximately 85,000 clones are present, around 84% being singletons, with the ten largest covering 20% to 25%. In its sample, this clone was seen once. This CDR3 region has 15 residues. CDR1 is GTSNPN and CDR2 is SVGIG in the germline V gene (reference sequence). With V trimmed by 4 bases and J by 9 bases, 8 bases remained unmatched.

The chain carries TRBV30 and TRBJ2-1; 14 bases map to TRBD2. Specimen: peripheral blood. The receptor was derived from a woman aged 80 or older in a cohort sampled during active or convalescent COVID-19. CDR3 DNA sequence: TGTGCCTGGATGGAAGGGGGGACTAGCGGGAGTGAGCAGTTCTTC. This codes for CAWMEGGTSGSEQFF.